The clone carrying this T cell receptor (beta chain) was seen a handful of times. Its antigen is not identified. The data stem from a study of blood T cells in healthy people across ages. Through a sample-barcoded 5' primer and a J-beta primer mix, a second PCR was run for roughly 6 to 11 cycles. Each cDNA molecule received a tag from a template-switch adaptor that had 12 random nucleotides. TCRdb re-called the 5' RACE reads through MiXCR, storing one row per CDR3 protein. Here the sample spans 1.8 million or so distinct CDR3 sequences, around 42% being singletons. The germline V gene has CDR1 LGHNA and CDR2 YSLEER. V gave up 1 base and J gave up 6 bases, with 19 bases separating them. CDR3 length: 17 residues. Per sample, at least 5.5 micrograms of total RNA were extracted. Notes on the study in general: Lack of knowledge of donor CMV status possibly confounded expanded clonotype changes.

This chain connects TRBV4-3 to TRBJ1-5; D might be TRBD1 (5 bases). The specimen sequenced was blood. This TCR came from a human donor in good health. This CDR3 is CASSQGGTLFGGQPQHF. CDR3 DNA sequence: TGCGCCAGCAGCCAAGGGGGGACTCTCTTTGGGGGTCAGCCCCAGCATTTT.